Shown below are 14 T cell receptor beta chains from a single sample sequenced in a study of blood T cell repertoires in COVID-19. The table came from immunoSEQ multiplex PCR; TCRdb's copy has only in-frame clones and leaves some out. The data show 150,000 to 180,000 clones, with 60% to 85% seen just once and under 2% held by the top ten. The source material was peripheral blood. The receptor source for this set is a man aged 80 or over with acute or convalescent COVID-19.

Only a few counts were recorded for this clone. The V gene is TRBV12-3 or TRBV12-4, the J gene TRBJ1-2; TRBD1 matches at 7 bases. The V gene end was trimmed by 6 bases and the J gene end by 0 bases; junction bases not matched to a gene: 1. This CDR3 contains 13 residues. The CDR3 DNA follows: TGTGCCAGCAGACAGGGGACTAACTATGGCTACACCTTC. Protein product: CASRQGTNYGYTF.

The rearrangement links TRBV6-4 to TRBJ1-1; no clear D. Trimming pared 1 base from V and 2 bases from J, leaving 8 bases between. Germline-derived CDR1 and CDR2 are MRHNA and SNTAGT. This CDR3 contains 14 residues. In DNA, the CDR3 is TGTGCCAGCAGTGACTACAGCTATAACACTGAAGCTTTCTTT. Amino acid sequence: CASSDYSYNTEAFF.

The chain links TRBV10-3 to TRBJ2-1; no definite D call. The CDR3 spans 14 residues. Trimming cost V 0 bases and J 2 bases, with 5 bases left between them. Germline CDR1 ENHRY, CDR2 SYGVKD. The CDR3 reads CAISESTAYNEQFF. The DNA for the CDR3 is TGTGCCATCAGTGAGTCCACAGCCTACAATGAGCAGTTCTTC.

The chain couples TRBV9 to TRBJ2-3, with a tentative D call TRBD2 (5 bases). Germline CDR1 reads SGDLS; CDR2 reads YYNGEE. V was shortened by 0 bases and J by 4 bases, with 9 bases between the two germline ends. The length of the CDR3 is 14 residues. The DNA of the CDR3 is TGTGCCAGCAGCGTAGGAGGGTACGCAGATACGCAGTATTTT. The encoded protein is CASSVGGYADTQYF.

The chain has TRBV6-5 and TRBJ1-4, with D unclear. The CDR3 has 14 residues. CDR1 and CDR2 from the germline V gene are MNHEY and SVGAGI. The V and J ends lost 8 bases and 5 bases respectively, with 15 bases between them. The CDR3 here is CASVTGIYNEKLFF. DNA for the CDR3: TGTGCCAGCGTTACCGGGATATACAATGAAAAACTGTTTTTT.

The chain is built from TRBV9 and TRBJ2-2; D unclear. Germline values: CDR1 SGDLS, CDR2 YYNGEE. The CDR3 has 16 residues. The ends were cut back, 2 bases at V and 3 bases at J, with 14 bases in the middle. CDR3 bases: TGTGCCAGCAGCGTCCATCCGTCACGGGACACCGGGGAGCTGTTTTTT. Protein product: CASSVHPSRDTGELFF.

V gene TRBV3-1 (or the pseudogene TRBV3-2) combines with J gene TRBJ2-5; D is unresolved. The germline gives CDR1 LGHDT, CDR2 YNNKEL (reference sequence). V dropped 3 bases and J dropped 5 bases, with 7 bases sitting between them. The length of the CDR3 is 12 residues. This CDR3 is CASSQSWETQYF. CDR3 in DNA: TGTGCCAGCAGCCAGAGTTGGGAGACCCAGTACTTC.

The chain joins TRBV6-6 to TRBJ2-5; 10 positions match TRBD1. V dropped 2 bases and J dropped 3; count of bases not matched to a gene: 3. In germline, CDR1 is MNHNY, CDR2 SVGAGI (reference sequence). The CDR3 covers 15 residues. CDR3 protein: CASSYGQGVKETQYF. The DNA for the CDR3 is TGTGCCAGCAGTTACGGACAGGGGGTGAAAGAGACCCAGTACTTC.

This clone was recorded only once. This chain joins TRBV30 and TRBJ1-1; D gene uncertain. Germline CDR1 is GTSNPN and CDR2 is SVGIG (reference sequence). This CDR3 spans 14 amino acids. V was clipped by 0 bases and J by 5 bases, with 13 bases between them. The CDR3 nucleotides are TGTGCCTGGAGTGTACAGTATGGAGGAACTGAAGCTTTCTTT. This sequence encodes CAWSVQYGGTEAFF. The entire variable domain, with the rest obtained from reference TRBV30 and TRBJ1-1, is as follows: SQTIHQWPATLVQPVGSPLSLECTVEGTSNPNLYWYRQAAGRGLQLLFYSVGIGQISSEVPQNLSASRPQDRQFILSSKKLLLSDSGFYLCAWSVQYGGTEAFFGQGTRLTVV.

The chain carries TRBV7-2 and TRBJ1-1, with no clear D. Germline V lookup: CDR1 SGHTA, CDR2 FQGNSA. The V gene lost 3 bases and the J gene lost 4 bases, with 9 bases spanning the gap. The CDR3 is 13 residues long. The CDR3: CASSFDMSTEAFF. The CDR3 DNA reads TGTGCCAGCAGCTTCGACATGTCCACTGAAGCTTTCTTT.

This sequence joins TRBV10-2 and TRBJ2-7, with D maybe TRBD2 (6 bases). This CDR3 spans 14 amino acids. Germline V gene lookup returns CDR1 WSHSY and CDR2 SAAADI. Trimming took off 6 bases at V and 2 bases at J, with 14 bases between the two ends. As DNA, the CDR3 is TGCGCCAGCAGCGAGGGACTCTCACCCTACGAGCAGTACGTC. This gives the protein CASSEGLSPYEQYV.

This clone was detected only once. The rearrangement joins TRBV13 to TRBJ2-3, with 11 bases lining up with TRBD2. The germline gives CDR1 PRHDT, CDR2 FYEKMQ (reference sequence). With V trimmed by 5 bases and J by 5 bases, 15 bases remained unmatched. This CDR3 spans 18 amino acids. The CDR3 sequence: CASSAQIYSGGAGDTQYF. The DNA of the CDR3 is TGTGCCAGCAGCGCTCAGATCTATAGCGGGGGGGCGGGAGATACGCAGTATTTT. The full variable domain, in which reference TRBV13 and TRBJ2-3 provide the parts outside the CDR3, is AAGVIQSPRHLIKEKRETATLKCYPIPRHDTVYWYQQGPGQDPQFLISFYEKMQSDKGSIPDRFSAQQFSDYHSELNMSSLELGDSALYFCASSAQIYSGGAGDTQYFGPGTRLTVL.

The chain has TRBV30 and TRBJ1-1; 7 bases line up with TRBD1. The CDR3 runs 15 residues. Germline-derived CDR1 and CDR2 are GTSNPN and SVGIG (reference sequence). V was clipped by 1 base and J by 1 base; unmatched bases: 6. The CDR3 sequence: CAWSATYRGNTEAFF. In nucleotides, the CDR3 is TGTGCCTGGAGTGCGACATACAGGGGGAACACTGAAGCTTTCTTT. Combining the CDR3 with reference TRBV30 and TRBJ1-1 gives the whole variable domain SQTIHQWPATLVQPVGSPLSLECTVEGTSNPNLYWYRQAAGRGLQLLFYSVGIGQISSEVPQNLSASRPQDRQFILSSKKLLLSDSGFYLCAWSATYRGNTEAFFGQGTRLTVV.

There are a few counts of this clone. This chain connects TRBV2 to TRBJ2-3; possible D gene TRBD1, 6 bases. Germline values: CDR1 SNHLY, CDR2 FYNNEI. V was trimmed by 3 bases and J by 3 bases, leaving 10 bases between them. The CDR3 totals 14 residues. Here the CDR3 DNA reads TGTGCCAGCAGTGACAGGGGTACGACAGATACGCAGTATTTT. Its protein is CASSDRGTTDTQYF.